The 32 T cell receptor beta chains below come from one sample, sequenced in a study of T cells in localized non-small cell lung cancer. The table came from immunoSEQ multiplex PCR; TCRdb's copy has only in-frame clones and leaves some out. Of 50,000 to 65,000 clones detected, roughly 76% appear once; the ten largest clones hold roughly 4.5%. This specimen was PBMCs, taken before any cancer treatment. Every receptor here comes from a man aged 35-75 years with stage II lung adenocarcinoma.

This sequence joins TRBV29-1 and TRBJ2-3; 11 bases line up with TRBD2. The junction had 11 bases not matched to a gene; V was cut back by 4 bases and J by 5 bases. Germline CDR1 and CDR2: SQVTM and ANQGSEA. The CDR3 has 16 amino acids. This CDR3 is CSVAVTSGAPIDTQYF. The CDR3 DNA reads TGCAGCGTTGCCGTGACTAGCGGGGCTCCTATAGATACGCAGTATTTT.

This clone was counted a few times. The chain recombines TRBV7-9 with TRBJ1-1; unclear D gene. Germline V gene lookup returns CDR1 SEHNR and CDR2 FQNEAQ (reference sequence). V was trimmed by 10 bases and J by 1 base, leaving 13 bases between them. The CDR3 covers 13 residues. For the CDR3, the DNA is TGTGCCACCTCCACCGGGCCGAACACTGAAGCTTTCTTT. As protein: CATSTGPNTEAFF. The variable domain in full, with the rest retrieved from reference TRBV7-9 and TRBJ1-1, is DTGVSQNPRHKITKRGQNVTFRCDPISEHNRLYWYRQTLGQGPEFLTYFQNEAQLEKSRLLSDRFSAERPKGSFSTLEIQRTEQGDSAMYLCATSTGPNTEAFFGQGTRLTVV.

The gene calls are TRBV19 and TRBJ2-1; TRBD2 agrees at 14 bases. Per germline, CDR1 LNHDA and CDR2 SQIVND (reference sequence). The CDR3 totals 19 residues. J lost 1 base, V lost 3 bases, and 8 bases had no gene match. The chain's CDR3 is CASSIGLAGGLGSYNEQFF. CDR3 coding DNA: TGTGCCAGTAGTATCGGACTAGCGGGAGGATTGGGATCCTACAATGAGCAGTTCTTC. The whole variable domain, filled in from reference TRBV19 and TRBJ2-1, reads DGGITQSPKYLFRKEGQNVTLSCEQNLNHDAMYWYRQDPGQGLRLIYYSQIVNDFQKGDIAEGYSVSREKKESFPLTVTSAQKNPTAFYLCASSIGLAGGLGSYNEQFFGPGTRLTVL.

In DNA, the CDR3 is TGTGCCAGCAGTTCCCAGGACAGGGATTATGGCTACACCTTC. The encoded protein is CASSSQDRDYGYTF. The V and J genes are TRBV6-6 and TRBJ1-2; 8 nucleotides match TRBD1. Germline CDR1 and CDR2: MNHNY and SVGAGI (reference sequence). V shed 4 bases, J shed 5 bases, and the junction held 6 bases outside the gene matches. CDR3 length equals 14 residues.

The chain combines TRBV20-1 with TRBJ2-7; D is uncertain. The V gene lost 5 bases and the J gene lost 3 bases, with 5 bases spanning the gap. CDR1 DFQATT and CDR2 SNEGSKA come from the germline V gene (reference sequence). The CDR3 runs 10 residues. The CDR3: CSAGNYEQYF. Written as DNA, the CDR3 is TGCAGTGCTGGGAACTACGAGCAGTACTTC.

The V gene is TRBV4-2, the J gene TRBJ1-1; maybe TRBD1 (5 bases). The length of the CDR3 is 15 residues. CDR1 is LGHNA, CDR2 YNFKEQ, per germline. V shed 4 bases and J shed 1 base, with 13 bases lying between them. This CDR3 is CASSPLSTGNTEAFF. CDR3 sequence (DNA): TGTGCCAGCAGCCCCTTGAGTACAGGGAACACTGAAGCTTTCTTT.

The rearrangement links TRBV6-1 to TRBJ1-1; weak D call: TRBD1 (5 bases). There are 16 residues in the CDR3. Trimming took off 0 bases at V and 0 bases at J, with 11 bases between the two ends. The germline CDR1 and CDR2 sequences are MNHNS and SASEGT. Here the CDR3 reads CASSEALWGLNTEAFF. In DNA form, the CDR3 reads TGTGCCAGCAGTGAAGCCCTTTGGGGGTTGAACACTGAAGCTTTCTTT.

The chain is built from TRBV6-4 and TRBJ1-1, with TRBD1 as a possible D gene (5 bases). Looked up from germline, CDR1 is MRHNA and CDR2 is SNTAGT. The CDR3 extends over 15 amino acids. Trimming removed 6 bases at V and 2 bases at J, with 16 bases between. The CDR3 nucleotides read TGTGCCAGCAGCCCCTCGGGGGAGCTAAACACTGAAGCTTTCTTT. This codes for CASSPSGELNTEAFF.

The V gene is TRBV6-5, the J gene TRBJ2-1; TRBD2 matches at 9 bases. Germline CDR1 reads MNHEY; CDR2 reads SVGAGI. J lost 7 bases, V lost 7 bases, and 8 bases had no gene match. This CDR3 has 14 amino acids. The CDR3 spells CASNSGSGVNEQFF. CDR3 coding DNA: TGTGCCAGCAATAGCGGGAGCGGCGTAAATGAGCAGTTCTTC.

This chain connects TRBV11-2 to TRBJ1-1, with a possible D match to TRBD1 (5 bases). The CDR3 extends over 12 amino acids. Germline values: CDR1 SGHAT, CDR2 FQNNGV. V gave up 3 bases and J gave up 8 bases, with 10 bases separating them. The CDR3 is CASSFADSEAFF. Written as DNA, the CDR3 is TGTGCCAGCAGCTTCGCCGACAGCGAAGCTTTCTTT.

By share, this clone ranks as medium-sized. This same CDR3 is encoded by further DNA sequences in the sample. This chain uses TRBV20-1 with TRBJ1-2; the match to TRBD1 covers 8 bases. CDR3 length: 11 amino acids. V gave up 6 bases and J gave up 11 bases; unmatched junction bases: 8. Looked up from germline, CDR1 is DFQATT and CDR2 is SNEGSKA (reference sequence). CDR3 DNA: TGCAGTGCGGATCACAGGGGGGGGTACACCTTC. It codes for CSADHRGGYTF.

This rearrangement joins TRBV27 to TRBJ2-5, with D possibly TRBD1 on 5 matching bases. The V end was cut by 4 bases, the J end by 5 bases, with 11 bases between. The germline V gene encodes CDR1 MNHEY and CDR2 SMNVEV (reference sequence). This CDR3 is 13 amino acids long. In DNA form, the CDR3 reads TGTGCCAGCAGTTCCGGACACGAGGAGACCCAGTACTTC. This encodes CASSSGHEETQYF.

DNA for the CDR3: TGTGCCAGCAGCGTAGGTCCGGGGACAGACCACACTGAAGCTTTCTTT. Protein sequence: CASSVGPGTDHTEAFF. The gene calls are TRBV9 and TRBJ1-1, with 7 bases aligning to TRBD1. In germline, CDR1 is SGDLS, CDR2 YYNGEE. The V gene end was trimmed by 0 bases and the J gene end by 3 bases; junction bases not matched to a gene: 8. The CDR3 sequence is 16 residues long.

This clone was seen a few times. V and J are TRBV5-6 and TRBJ1-6; unclear D gene. The CDR3 is 14 amino acids. V gave up 2 bases and J gave up 6 bases, with 9 bases separating them. The germline CDR1 and CDR2 sequences are SGHDT and YYEEEE. CDR3 sequence reads: CASSFGVGNSPLHF. The CDR3 region has the DNA TGTGCCAGCAGCTTTGGGGTTGGTAATTCACCCCTCCACTTT.

The chain employs TRBV6-6 and TRBJ1-2, with D possibly matching TRBD1 (5 bases). This CDR3 spans 14 amino acids. Trimming took 5 bases from V and 9 from J, leaving 19 bases between them. Per germline, CDR1 MNHNY and CDR2 SVGAGI (reference sequence). The CDR3: CASSQQETRGSYTF. In DNA, the CDR3 is TGTGCCAGCAGTCAACAGGAGACTCGGGGAAGCTACACCTTC.

Within the sample, this clone is medium-sized (0.01 to 0.1%). The V gene is TRBV30, the J gene TRBJ1-2; D call uncertain. Germline CDR1 and CDR2: GTSNPN and SVGIG (reference sequence). The CDR3 loop spans 14 amino acids. V gave up 0 bases and J gave up 8 bases, with 16 bases separating them. The DNA for the CDR3 is TGTGCCTGGAGTGTACAAGGCGGTACGGGAGGCTACACCTTC. This codes for CAWSVQGGTGGYTF.

This chain links TRBV19 with TRBJ2-2, with D tentatively TRBD2 (6 bases). This CDR3 is 14 amino acids long. Germline CDR1 is LNHDA and CDR2 is SQIVND (reference sequence). V was trimmed by 5 bases and J by 7 bases, leaving 14 bases between them. CDR3 in amino acids: CASSRVETSGELFF. The CDR3 bases are TGTGCCAGTAGTCGTGTGGAGACTAGCGGGGAGCTGTTTTTT.

This clone was recorded once. This CDR3 is CASSLDPGGNYEQYF. For the CDR3, the DNA is TGTGCCAGCAGCTTAGATCCAGGAGGGAACTACGAGCAGTACTTC. This chain uses TRBV11-2 with TRBJ2-7, with a weak D call TRBD2 (6 bases). Per germline, CDR1 SGHAT and CDR2 FQNNGV. The CDR3 sequence is 15 residues long. Trimming removed 0 bases from V and 3 bases from J, with 12 bases in between.

CDR3 sequence reads: CASSPGTASSYEQYF. As DNA, the CDR3 is TGCGCCAGCAGCCCCGGGACAGCAAGCTCCTACGAGCAGTACTTC. V is TRBV4-1 and J is TRBJ2-7; 7 positions match TRBD1. CDR1 is MGHRA, CDR2 YSYEKL, per germline. The CDR3 runs 15 residues. Trimming cost V 4 bases and J 0 bases; bases outside gene matches: 6.

The V and J genes are TRBV11-3 and TRBJ1-2; weak D call: TRBD1 (5 bases). The CDR3 sequence is 14 residues long. The V and J ends lost 5 bases and 4 bases respectively, with 14 bases between them. Germline V gene lookup returns CDR1 SGHNT and CDR2 YENEEA. The CDR3 loop is CASSPGQGTYGYTF. The CDR3 nucleotides are TGTGCCAGCAGCCCCGGGCAGGGAACCTATGGCTACACCTTC.

V and J are TRBV18 and TRBJ2-1; 7 bases agree with TRBD2. The CDR3 length is 13 residues. Trimming removed 5 bases from V and 8 bases from J; junction bases left unmatched: 6. Germline CDR1 is KGHSH and CDR2 is LQKENI. CDR3 protein: CASSSFTSDEQFF. The CDR3 nucleotides are TGTGCCAGCTCATCTTTTACTAGCGATGAGCAGTTCTTC. Filled out from reference TRBV18 and TRBJ2-1, the complete variable domain reads NAGVMQNPRHLVRRRGQEARLRCSPMKGHSHVYWYRQLPEEGLKFMVYLQKENIIDESGMPKERFSAEFPKEGPSILRIQQVVRGDSAAYFCASSSFTSDEQFFGPGTRLTVL.

V gene TRBV19 combines with J gene TRBJ2-1; 7 bases are shared with TRBD1. Germline loops: CDR1 LNHDA, CDR2 SQIVND (reference sequence). The CDR3 length is 15 residues. Unmatched junction bases numbered 9, after V lost 8 bases and J lost 2 bases. For the CDR3, the DNA is TGTGCCAGTGGGTTTCGACAGGGCCCCTACAATGAGCAGTTCTTC. Its protein is CASGFRQGPYNEQFF.

CDR3 residues: CASSWTAGDEKLFF. CDR3 DNA sequence: TGCGCCAGCAGCTGGACGGCTGGCGATGAAAAACTGTTTTTT. The genes are TRBV4-1 and TRBJ1-4; unclear D gene. Between the trimmed V and J ends, which lost 5 bases and 6 bases, there was a span of 13 bases. Germline loops: CDR1 MGHRA, CDR2 YSYEKL. This CDR3 has 14 amino acids.

The chain joins TRBV11-3 to TRBJ1-1; D is undetermined. Germline V gene data show CDR1 as SGHNT and CDR2 as YENEEA. The V gene lost 5 bases and the J gene lost 0 bases, with 7 bases spanning the gap. This CDR3 comprises 13 residues. The CDR3 protein is CASSRSVNTEAFF. CDR3 in DNA: TGTGCCAGCAGCCGGTCGGTGAACACTGAAGCTTTCTTT.

The chain is built from TRBV28 and TRBJ2-2; 9 nucleotides agree with TRBD1. This CDR3 spans 15 amino acids. The J segment lost 4 bases and the V segment lost 8 bases, leaving 8 bases of the junction unmatched. Per the germline V gene, CDR1 is MDHEN and CDR2 is SYDVKM. Written as DNA, the CDR3 is TGTGCCAGCTGCTACAGGGGGCAGGGCACCGGGGAGCTGTTTTTT. Protein product: CASCYRGQGTGELFF.

The V gene is TRBV14, the J gene TRBJ2-5, with TRBD2 matching over 7 bases. The CDR3 contains 16 residues. Germline V gene lookup returns CDR1 SGHDN and CDR2 FVKESK. Trimming removed 0 bases from V and 2 bases from J; junction bases left unmatched: 6. CDR3 DNA: TGTGCCAGCAGCCAAGATTTGGGGCGGGAGCAAGAGACCCAGTACTTC. This encodes CASSQDLGREQETQYF.

The gene calls are TRBV27 and TRBJ2-1; 9 bases are shared with TRBD1. CDR1 and CDR2 from the germline V gene are MNHEY and SMNVEV (reference sequence). Trimming took 6 bases from V and 9 from J; bases not matched to a gene: 6. This CDR3 has 13 residues. CDR3 amino acids: CASRKTGGGEQFF. CDR3 DNA: TGTGCCAGCAGAAAAACAGGGGGCGGTGAGCAGTTCTTC.

The chain employs TRBV6-1 and TRBJ1-1; D is unresolved. The V gene's germline CDR1 is MNHNS and CDR2 SASEGT. CDR3 length: 11 residues. The V end lost 7 bases, the J end lost 9 bases, and 12 bases lay between the germline ends. CDR3 bases: TGTGCCAGCAAAATACAGACCCAAGCTTTCTTT. Residues: CASKIQTQAFF.

The gene calls are TRBV7-2 and TRBJ1-1, with a possible D match to TRBD1 (5 bases). Trimming took 8 bases from V and 2 from J, leaving 12 bases between them. The CDR3 runs 13 residues. The germline V gene has CDR1 SGHTA and CDR2 FQGNSA. DNA for the CDR3: TGTGCCAGCGGTTTACAGGTTAACACTGAAGCTTTCTTT. It encodes CASGLQVNTEAFF. The full variable domain, its missing parts supplied by reference TRBV7-2 and TRBJ1-1, is GAGVSQSPSNKVTEKGKDVELRCDPISGHTALYWYRQSLGQGLEFLIYFQGNSAPDKSGLPSDRFSAERTGGSVSTLTIQRTQQEDSAVYLCASGLQVNTEAFFGQGTRLTVV.

This rearrangement joins TRBV13 to TRBJ1-2; a weak D match, TRBD1 (5 bases). CDR3 length equals 15 residues. The V end lost 2 bases, the J end lost 2 bases, and 12 bases lay between the germline ends. CDR1 is PRHDT and CDR2 is FYEKMQ in the germline V gene (reference sequence). CDR3 loop: CASSLKAGQNYGYTF. The CDR3 DNA reads as TGTGCCAGCAGCTTAAAGGCAGGGCAGAACTATGGCTACACCTTC.

The chain combines TRBV5-8 with TRBJ1-2, with D maybe TRBD1 (5 bases). V dropped 5 bases and J dropped 8 bases, with 13 bases sitting between them. Germline V CDR1 and CDR2: SGHTS, YDEGEE. The CDR3 loop spans 12 amino acids. The CDR3 DNA follows: TGTGCCAGCAGACAACGGGGGGGAGGCTACACCTTC. Its translation: CASRQRGGGYTF.

The J gene is TRBJ2-1, the V gene TRBV7-2, with 7 bases fitting TRBD2. The germline V gene has CDR1 SGHTA and CDR2 FQGNSA. Trimming took 7 bases from V and 10 from J; bases not matched to a gene: 13. This CDR3 region has 14 residues. The chain's CDR3 is CASTASGPMGEQFF. In nucleotides, the CDR3 is TGTGCCAGCACCGCTAGCGGACCTATGGGGGAGCAGTTCTTC.